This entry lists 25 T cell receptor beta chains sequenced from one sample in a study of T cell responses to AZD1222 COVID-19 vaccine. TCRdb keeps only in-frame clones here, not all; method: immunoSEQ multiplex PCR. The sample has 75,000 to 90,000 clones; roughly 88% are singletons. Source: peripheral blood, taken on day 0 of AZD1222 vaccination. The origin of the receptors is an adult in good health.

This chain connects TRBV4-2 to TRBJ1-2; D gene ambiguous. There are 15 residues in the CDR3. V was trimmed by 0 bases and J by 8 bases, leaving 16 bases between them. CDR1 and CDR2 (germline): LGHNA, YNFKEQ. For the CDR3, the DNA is TGTGCCAGCAGCCAAGATCTCTCCGGGGTGTCGGGCTACACCTTC. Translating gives CASSQDLSGVSGYTF.

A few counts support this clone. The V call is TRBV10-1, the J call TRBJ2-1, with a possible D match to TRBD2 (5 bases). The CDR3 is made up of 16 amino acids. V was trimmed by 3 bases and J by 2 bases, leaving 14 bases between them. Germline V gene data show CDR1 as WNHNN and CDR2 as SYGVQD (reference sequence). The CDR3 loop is CASSDTRAKTYNEQFF. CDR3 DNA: TGCGCCAGCAGTGATACTAGAGCTAAAACCTACAATGAGCAGTTCTTC.

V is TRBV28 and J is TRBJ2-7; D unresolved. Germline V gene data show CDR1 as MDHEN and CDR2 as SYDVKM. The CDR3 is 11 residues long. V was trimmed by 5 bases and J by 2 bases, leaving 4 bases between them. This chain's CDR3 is CASSPTYEQYF. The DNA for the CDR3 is TGTGCCAGCAGTCCAACCTACGAGCAGTACTTC.

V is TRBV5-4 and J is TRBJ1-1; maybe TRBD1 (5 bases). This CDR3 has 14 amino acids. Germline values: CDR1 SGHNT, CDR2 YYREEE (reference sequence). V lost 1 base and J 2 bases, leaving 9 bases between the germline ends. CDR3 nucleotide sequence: TGTGCCAGCAGCTTGAAGGGGCCCAACACTGAAGCTTTCTTT. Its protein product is CASSLKGPNTEAFF.

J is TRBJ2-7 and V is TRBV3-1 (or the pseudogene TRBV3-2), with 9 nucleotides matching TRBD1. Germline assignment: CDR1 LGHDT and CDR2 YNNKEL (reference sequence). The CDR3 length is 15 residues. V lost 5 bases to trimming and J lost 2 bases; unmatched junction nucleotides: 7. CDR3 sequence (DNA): TGTGCCAGCAGCACCTGGGACAGGGCAACCTACGAGCAGTACTTC. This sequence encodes CASSTWDRATYEQYF.

CDR3 sequence reads: CASSGYMRGYTF. CDR3 in DNA: TGTGCCAGCAGCGGTTACATGAGAGGCTACACCTTC. This rearrangement joins TRBV7-2 to TRBJ1-2; no definite D call. The CDR3 covers 12 residues. Per germline, CDR1 SGHTA and CDR2 FQGNSA. V lost 5 bases and J 8 bases, leaving 12 bases between the germline ends.

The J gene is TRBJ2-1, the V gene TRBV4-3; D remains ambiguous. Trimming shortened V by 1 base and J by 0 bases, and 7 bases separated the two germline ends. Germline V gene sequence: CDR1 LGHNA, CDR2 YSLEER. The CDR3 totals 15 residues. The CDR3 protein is CASSQGMSSYNEQFF. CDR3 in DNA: TGCGCCAGCAGCCAAGGGATGAGCTCCTACAATGAGCAGTTCTTC.

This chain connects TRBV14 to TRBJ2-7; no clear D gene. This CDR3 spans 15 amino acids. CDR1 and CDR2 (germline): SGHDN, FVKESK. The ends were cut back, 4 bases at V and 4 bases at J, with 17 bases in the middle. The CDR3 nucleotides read TGTGCCAGCAGCCCCCTAGGCTCCGTCGGGTACGAGCAGTACTTC. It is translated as CASSPLGSVGYEQYF.

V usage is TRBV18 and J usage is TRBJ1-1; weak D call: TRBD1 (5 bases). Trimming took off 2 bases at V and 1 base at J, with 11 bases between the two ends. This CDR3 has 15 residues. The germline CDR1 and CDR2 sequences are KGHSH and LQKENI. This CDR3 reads CASSPRDRQNTEAFF. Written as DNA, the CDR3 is TGTGCCAGCTCACCAAGGGACCGGCAGAACACTGAAGCTTTCTTT.

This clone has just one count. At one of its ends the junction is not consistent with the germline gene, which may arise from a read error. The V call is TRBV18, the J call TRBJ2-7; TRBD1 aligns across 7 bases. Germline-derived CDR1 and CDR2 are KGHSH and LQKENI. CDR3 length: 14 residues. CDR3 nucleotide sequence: TGTGCCAGCTCCCCACTGACAGGGTCCTACGAGCAGTACTTC. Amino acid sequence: CASSPLTGSYEQYF.

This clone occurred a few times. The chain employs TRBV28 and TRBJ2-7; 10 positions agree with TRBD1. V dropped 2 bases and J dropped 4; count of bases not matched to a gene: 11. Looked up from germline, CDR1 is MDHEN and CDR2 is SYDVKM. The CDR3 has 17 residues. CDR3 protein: CASSLLLFDRGLYEQYF. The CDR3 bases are TGTGCCAGCAGTTTACTACTCTTTGACAGGGGGCTTTACGAGCAGTACTTC.

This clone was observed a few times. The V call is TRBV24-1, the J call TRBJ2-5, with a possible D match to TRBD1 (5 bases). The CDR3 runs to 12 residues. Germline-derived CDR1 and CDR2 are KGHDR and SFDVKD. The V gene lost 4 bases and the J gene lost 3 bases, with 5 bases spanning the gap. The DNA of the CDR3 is TGTGCCACCAGTGAAGGGGAAGAGACCCAGTACTTC. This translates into CATSEGEETQYF.

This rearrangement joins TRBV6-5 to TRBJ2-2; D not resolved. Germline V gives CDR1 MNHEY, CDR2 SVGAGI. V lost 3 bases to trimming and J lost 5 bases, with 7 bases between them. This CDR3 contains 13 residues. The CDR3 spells CASSYYGTGELFF. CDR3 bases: TGTGCCAGCAGTTATTATGGGACCGGGGAGCTGTTTTTT.

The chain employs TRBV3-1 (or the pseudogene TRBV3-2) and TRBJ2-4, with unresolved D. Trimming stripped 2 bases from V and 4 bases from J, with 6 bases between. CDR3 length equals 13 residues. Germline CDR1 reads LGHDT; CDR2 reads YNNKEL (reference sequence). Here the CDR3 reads CASSQNNKNIQYF. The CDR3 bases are TGTGCCAGCAGCCAAAACAATAAAAACATTCAGTACTTC.

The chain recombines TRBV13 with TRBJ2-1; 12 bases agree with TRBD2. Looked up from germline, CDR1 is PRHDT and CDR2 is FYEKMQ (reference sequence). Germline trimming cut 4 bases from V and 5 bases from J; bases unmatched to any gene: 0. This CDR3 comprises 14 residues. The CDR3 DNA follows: TGTGCCAGCAGCTGGACTAGCGGGGACAATGAGCAGTTCTTC. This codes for CASSWTSGDNEQFF.

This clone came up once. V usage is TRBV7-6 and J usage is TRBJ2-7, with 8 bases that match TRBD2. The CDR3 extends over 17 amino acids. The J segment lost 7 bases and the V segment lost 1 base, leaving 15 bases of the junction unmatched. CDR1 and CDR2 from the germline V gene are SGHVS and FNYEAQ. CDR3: CASSLGGGRRRGGEQYF. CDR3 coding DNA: TGTGCCAGCAGCTTAGGTGGCGGGAGGCGACGGGGAGGGGAGCAGTACTTC.

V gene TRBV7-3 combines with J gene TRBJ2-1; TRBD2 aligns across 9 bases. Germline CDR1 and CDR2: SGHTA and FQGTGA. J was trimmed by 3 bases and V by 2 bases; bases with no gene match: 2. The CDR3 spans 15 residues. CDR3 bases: TGTGCCAGCAGCTTAGGTAGCGGGAGCTACAATGAGCAGTTCTTC. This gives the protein CASSLGSGSYNEQFF.

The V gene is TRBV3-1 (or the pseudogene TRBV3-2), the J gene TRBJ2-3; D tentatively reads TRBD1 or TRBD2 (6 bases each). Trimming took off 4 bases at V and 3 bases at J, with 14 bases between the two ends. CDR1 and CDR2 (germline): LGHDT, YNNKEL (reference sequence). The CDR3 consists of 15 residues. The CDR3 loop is CASSREGGQTDTQYF. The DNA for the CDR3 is TGTGCCAGCAGCCGGGAAGGGGGGCAGACAGATACGCAGTATTTT.

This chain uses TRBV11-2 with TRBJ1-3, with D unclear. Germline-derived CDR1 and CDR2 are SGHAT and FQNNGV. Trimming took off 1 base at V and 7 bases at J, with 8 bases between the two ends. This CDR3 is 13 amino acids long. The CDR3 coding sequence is TGTGCCAGCAGCTTAGCGCTAAGGAACACCATATATTTT. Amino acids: CASSLALRNTIYF.

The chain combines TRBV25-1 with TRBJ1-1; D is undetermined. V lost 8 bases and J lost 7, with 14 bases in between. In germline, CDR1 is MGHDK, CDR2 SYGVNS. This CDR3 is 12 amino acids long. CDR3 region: CASSYSEFEAFF. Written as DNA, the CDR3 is TGTGCCAGCTCTTATAGCGAGTTTGAAGCTTTCTTT.

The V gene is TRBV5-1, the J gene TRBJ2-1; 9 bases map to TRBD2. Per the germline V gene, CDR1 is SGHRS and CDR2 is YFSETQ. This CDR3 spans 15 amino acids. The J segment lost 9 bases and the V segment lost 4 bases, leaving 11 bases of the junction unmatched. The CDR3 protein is CASSIGTSYFGEQFF. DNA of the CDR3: TGCGCCAGCAGCATCGGGACTAGCTATTTCGGTGAGCAGTTCTTC.

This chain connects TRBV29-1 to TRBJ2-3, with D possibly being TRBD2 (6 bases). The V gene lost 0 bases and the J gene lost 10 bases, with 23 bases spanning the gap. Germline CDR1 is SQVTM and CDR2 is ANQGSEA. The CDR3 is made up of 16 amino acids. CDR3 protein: CSVEDMTSGLGGAQYF. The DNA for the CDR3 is TGCAGCGTTGAAGATATGACCAGCGGGCTCGGAGGTGCGCAGTATTTT.

In DNA form, the CDR3 reads TGTGCCAGCTCACCAGAGCGGGAGCGGTACAATGAGCAGTTCTTC. This sequence encodes CASSPERERYNEQFF. The chain recombines TRBV18 with TRBJ2-1; 8 bases line up with TRBD2. CDR1 and CDR2 (germline): KGHSH, LQKENI. V gave up 2 bases and J gave up 4 bases; unmatched junction bases: 4. The CDR3 loop spans 15 amino acids. The entire variable domain, with the rest obtained from reference TRBV18 and TRBJ2-1, is as follows: NAGVMQNPRHLVRRRGQEARLRCSPMKGHSHVYWYRQLPEEGLKFMVYLQKENIIDESGMPKERFSAEFPKEGPSILRIQQVVRGDSAAYFCASSPERERYNEQFFGPGTRLTVL.

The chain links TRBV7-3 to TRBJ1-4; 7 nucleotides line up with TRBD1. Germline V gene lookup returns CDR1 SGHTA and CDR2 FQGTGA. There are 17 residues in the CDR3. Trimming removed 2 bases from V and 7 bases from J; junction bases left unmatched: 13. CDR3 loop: CASSLVSGGDLREKLFF. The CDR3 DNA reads TGTGCCAGCAGCTTAGTCTCAGGGGGAGACCTCCGTGAAAAACTGTTTTTT.

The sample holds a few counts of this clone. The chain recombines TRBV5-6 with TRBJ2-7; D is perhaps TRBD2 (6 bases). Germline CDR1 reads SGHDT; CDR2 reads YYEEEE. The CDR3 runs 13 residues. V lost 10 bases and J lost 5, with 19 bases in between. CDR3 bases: TGTGCCTCAGCAGCTTGGGGGAGGAACGAGCAGTACTTC. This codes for CASAAWGRNEQYF.